The rows below give T cell receptor beta chains drawn from one sample of a study of cytomegalovirus exposure and HLA in healthy donors. This table comes from immunoSEQ multiplex PCR, and its TCRdb copy is limited to in-frame clones, with some not included. The sample shows some 140,000 clones, just under 80% of them seen only once. Sequenced input: PBMCs. These receptors all stem from a young woman in good health and CMV-seronegative. The CDR3 runs from the conserved cysteine through the conserved F or W. A D gene is named only where the DNA matches it firmly. The size field is filled for only some rows; it gives once, few, many or a size class.

NA	TRBD1	TRBV19	TRBJ1-2	TGTGCCAGTACTCCGCTGACCGGACAGGGGTCAATAAGTGGCTACACCTTC	CASTPLTGQGSISGYTF
NA	TRBD1	TRBV5-4	TRBJ1-1	TGTGCCAGCAGCTTGGGTGAACAGGGGTCGGCTTTCTTT	CASSLGEQGSAFF
NA	NA	TRBV7-9	TRBJ2-1	TGTTCCAGCAGCTTAGAACTGAGCTCCTACAATGAGCAGTTCTTC	CSSSLELSSYNEQFF
NA	NA	TRBV18	TRBJ2-7	TGTGCCAGCTCACCTGTATCTAACGAGCAGTACTTC	CASSPVSNEQYF
NA	NA	TRBV27	TRBJ2-2	TGTGCCAGCAGGGAAACCGGGGGCGGGGAGCTGTTTTTT	CASRETGGGELFF
NA	NA	TRBV10-3	TRBJ2-3	TGTGCCATCAGTGAGTCGACATCTAACGGGAGAGATACGCAGTATTTT	CAISESTSNGRDTQYF
NA	NA	TRBV6-5	TRBJ1-1	TGTGCCAGCAGTCGAGTAGGGGGTCTCACTGAAGCTTTCTTT	CASSRVGGLTEAFF
NA	TRBD1	TRBV30	TRBJ1-1	TGTGCCTCAAGGACAGGGTCGAGGATCACTGAAGCTTTCTTT	CASRTGSRITEAFF
NA	NA	TRBV5-1	TRBJ2-2	TGCGCCAGCAGCTTGGTTCGGGTGAACACCGGGGAGCTGTTTTTT	CASSLVRVNTGELFF
once	NA	TRBV30	TRBJ2-1	TGTGCCTGGAGTCCAGCGGGTGGAAGAAATGAGCAGTTCTTC	CAWSPAGGRNEQFF
NA	TRBD1	TRBV5-1	TRBJ2-3	TGCGCCAGCAGCCCGGGACAGGGTGCAGATACGCAGTATTTT	CASSPGQGADTQYF
few	TRBD1	TRBV2	TRBJ1-5	TGTGCCAGCAGTCCACAGGGGGACCAGCCCCAGCATTTT	CASSPQGDQPQHF
NA	NA	TRBV6-5	TRBJ1-2	TGTGCCAGCAACCGGGGCAGGGGTCCTGGCTACACCTTC	CASNRGRGPGYTF
once	TRBD2	TRBV11-2	TRBJ2-2	TGTGCCAGCAGCTTATCCCCGGGAGGGCTAGGAACCGGGGAGCTGTTTTTT	CASSLSPGGLGTGELFF
NA	TRBD1	TRBV5-1	TRBJ2-1	TGCGCCAGCCGACAGGGTAGCAATGAGCAGTTCTTC	CASRQGSNEQFF
NA	NA	TRBV6-1	TRBJ2-2	TGTGCCAGCAGTGAAGATCACTATCTTCGGGAGCTGTTTTTT	CASSEDHYLRELFF
NA	NA	TRBV10-3	TRBJ1-1	TGTGCCATCAGTGAGTCTCCCGGGGACACTGAAGCTTTCTTT	CAISESPGDTEAFF